The entry below gives a single T cell receptor (beta chain) sequence along with its context. Its specificity is not known. This record comes from a study of T cell repertoires in cytomegalovirus infection. This CDR3 has 15 residues. The germline gives CDR1 MNHNS, CDR2 SASEGT. Trimming removed 5 bases at V and 4 bases at J, with 18 bases between. TCRdb itself ran the reads through MiXCR, one entry per CDR3 protein. The data contain around 900,000 distinct CDR3 sequences, roughly 30% of them singletons. Material: cultured CD8+ T cells from PBMCs, obtained from culture after CMV antigen stimulation. This receptor was obtained from a human donor in good health (CMV status not recorded). Some clones in this sample may be carry-over from other donors' samples. The chain employs TRBV6-1 and TRBJ2-7, with D hard to call. The CDR3 sequence is CASSSGEHPLYEQYV. The CDR3 DNA is TGTGCCAGCAGTTCAGGAGAGCACCCTCTTTACGAGCAGTACGTC.